This entry lists 5 T cell receptor beta chains sequenced from one sample in a study of cytomegalovirus exposure and HLA in healthy donors. PCR used 60 Vbeta primers and 13 Jbeta primers. Clones were sequenced by immunoSEQ multiplex PCR, and TCRdb holds only the in-frame ones, with some missing. The sample lists some 170,000 clones, 82% occurring once. Material: PBMCs. Receptors originate from a man in his forties or fifties in good health and CMV-seropositive.

This chain joins TRBV18 and TRBJ2-3, with TRBD2 as a possible D gene (6 bases). The CDR3 totals 16 residues. Trimming cost V 3 bases and J 4 bases, with 17 bases left between them. Germline CDR1 is KGHSH and CDR2 is LQKENI. The CDR3 here is CASSPRFGEVADTQYF. In DNA form, the CDR3 reads TGTGCCAGCTCACCGAGATTCGGGGAGGTGGCAGATACGCAGTATTTT.

This clone was counted between two and nine times. V and J are TRBV9 and TRBJ2-7; D remains unclear. The CDR3 extends over 15 amino acids. V lost 0 bases, J lost 0 bases, and 10 bases lay in between. Germline CDR1 is SGDLS and CDR2 is YYNGEE. The CDR3 here is CASSVGGGVSYEQYF. In nucleotides, the CDR3 is TGTGCCAGCAGCGTAGGAGGCGGAGTCTCCTACGAGCAGTACTTC.

The CDR3 protein is CASSSTSGGQETQYF. CDR3 nucleotides: TGTGCCAGCAGCTCGACTAGCGGGGGCCAAGAGACCCAGTACTTC. This rearrangement joins TRBV5-6 to TRBJ2-5; 12 positions match TRBD2. Trimming at V came to 3 bases and at J to 1 base, leaving 1 base not matched to a gene. CDR3 length equals 15 residues. Germline V gives CDR1 SGHDT, CDR2 YYEEEE.

The CDR3 DNA follows: TGTGCCAGTAGTACCCCGGACACCCCGATTTCCCCCCAGCATTTT. Translating gives CASSTPDTPISPQHF. The chain employs TRBV19 and TRBJ1-5, with TRBD1 as a possible D gene (5 bases). CDR1 LNHDA and CDR2 SQIVND come from the germline V gene (reference sequence). V was pared by 4 bases and J by 10 bases, with 20 bases between. The CDR3 loop spans 15 amino acids.

The CDR3, as DNA: TGTGCCAGCAGTGCCAGGGACACCAATTATTCACCCCTCCACTTT. It encodes CASSARDTNYSPLHF. The V and J genes are TRBV2 and TRBJ1-6; tentatively, D is TRBD1 (6 bases). Germline V lookup: CDR1 SNHLY, CDR2 FYNNEI. The CDR3 extends over 15 amino acids. The V gene lost 4 bases and the J gene lost 8 bases, with 15 bases spanning the gap.